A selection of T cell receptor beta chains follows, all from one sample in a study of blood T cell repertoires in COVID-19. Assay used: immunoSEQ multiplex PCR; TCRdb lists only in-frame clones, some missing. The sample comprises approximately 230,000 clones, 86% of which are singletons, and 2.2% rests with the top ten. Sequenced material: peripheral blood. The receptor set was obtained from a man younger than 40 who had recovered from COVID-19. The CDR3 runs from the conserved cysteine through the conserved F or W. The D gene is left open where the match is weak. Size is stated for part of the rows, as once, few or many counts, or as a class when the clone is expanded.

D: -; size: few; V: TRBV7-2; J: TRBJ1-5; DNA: TGTGCCAGCAGCCTGGACAGAAGCAATCAGCCCCAGCATTTT; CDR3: CASSLDRSNQPQHF
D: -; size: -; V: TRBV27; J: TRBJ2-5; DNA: TGTGCCAGCAGTTTAACTCCAGGGGTTACCGAGACCCAGTACTTC; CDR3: CASSLTPGVTETQYF
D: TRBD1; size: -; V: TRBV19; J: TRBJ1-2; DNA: TGTGCCAGTAGCCTATGGGGACAGGATAACTATGGCTACACCTTC; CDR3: CASSLWGQDNYGYTF
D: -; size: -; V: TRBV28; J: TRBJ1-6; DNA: TGTGCCAGCAGTTTATGGGCAGGGGACCATTCACCCCTCCACTTT; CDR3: CASSLWAGDHSPLHF
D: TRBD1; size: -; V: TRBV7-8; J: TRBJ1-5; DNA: TGTGCCAGCAGCCTCCGGACAGGGGGGGATCAGCCCCAGCATTTT; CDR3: CASSLRTGGDQPQHF
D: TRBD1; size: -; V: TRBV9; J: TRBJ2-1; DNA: TGTGCCAGCAGCGCGCCGATAGGGGACAGGGTTAGGAATGAGCAGTTCTTC; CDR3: CASSAPIGDRVRNEQFF
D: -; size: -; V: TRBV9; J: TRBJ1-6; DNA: TGTGCCAGCAGCGTAGGCCAGATCCGATATGGTTCACCCCTCCACTTT; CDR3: CASSVGQIRYGSPLHF
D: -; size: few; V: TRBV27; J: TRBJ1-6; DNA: TGTGCCAGCAGTTTAAATGGACAGAACTATAATTCACCCCTCCACTTT; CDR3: CASSLNGQNYNSPLHF
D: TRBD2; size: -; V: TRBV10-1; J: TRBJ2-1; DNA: TGCGCCAGCAGTGACGGGGGGGCTCCCTACAATGAGCAGTTCTTC; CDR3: CASSDGGAPYNEQFF
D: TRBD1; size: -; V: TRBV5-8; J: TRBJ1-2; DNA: TGTGCCAGCAGCCCCGGGACAGTCTTCTATGGCTACACCTTC; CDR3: CASSPGTVFYGYTF
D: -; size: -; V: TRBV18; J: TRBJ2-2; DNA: TGTGCCAGCTCACCGACTACGAACACCGGGGAGCTGTTTTTT; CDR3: CASSPTTNTGELFF
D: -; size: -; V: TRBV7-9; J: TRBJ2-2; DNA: TGTGCCAGCAGCCCCGGGTGGATCACGACCGGGGAGCTGTTTTTT; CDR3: CASSPGWITTGELFF
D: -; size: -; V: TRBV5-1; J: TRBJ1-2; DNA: TGCGCCAGCAGCCAAGGGCAGGGGACCTATGGCTACACCTTC; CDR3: CASSQGQGTYGYTF
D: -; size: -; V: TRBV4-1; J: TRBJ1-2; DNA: TGCGCCAGCAGCCCCCTAGGGGACATAAGGCCCTATGGCTACACCTTC; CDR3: CASSPLGDIRPYGYTF
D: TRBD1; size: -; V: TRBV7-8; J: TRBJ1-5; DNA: TGTGCCAGCAGCTTAGCGGACAGGAATAGCAATCAGCCCCAGCATTTT; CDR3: CASSLADRNSNQPQHF
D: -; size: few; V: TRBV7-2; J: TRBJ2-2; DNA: TGTGCCAGCAGCGGGCGAAACACCGGGGAGCTGTTTTTT; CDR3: CASSGRNTGELFF
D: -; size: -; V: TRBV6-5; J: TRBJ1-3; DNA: TGTGCCAGCACCCTTCAGGGATCTGGAAACACCATATATTTT; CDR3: CASTLQGSGNTIYF
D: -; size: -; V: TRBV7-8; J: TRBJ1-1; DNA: TGTGCCAGCAGCTTAGGACGGGGGAACACTGAAGCTTTCTTT; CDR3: CASSLGRGNTEAFF
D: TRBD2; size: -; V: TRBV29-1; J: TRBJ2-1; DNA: TGCAGCGTCCCGGGACTAGCGGGGAATGAGCAGTTCTTC; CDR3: CSVPGLAGNEQFF
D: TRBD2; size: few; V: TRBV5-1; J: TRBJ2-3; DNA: TGCGCCAGCAGCTTGGGTGTCGGGGGGGCCACAGATACGCAGTATTTT; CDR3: CASSLGVGGATDTQYF
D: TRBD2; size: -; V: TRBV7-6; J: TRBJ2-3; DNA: TGTGCCAGCAGTTATGGACTAGCGGGGGGTTCCACAGATACGCAGTATTTT; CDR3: CASSYGLAGGSTDTQYF
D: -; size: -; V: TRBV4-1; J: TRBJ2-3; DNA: TGCGCCAGCAGCACCTCTAGGACAGCTACCACAGATACGCAGTATTTT; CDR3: CASSTSRTATTDTQYF
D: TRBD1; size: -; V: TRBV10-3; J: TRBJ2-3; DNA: TGTGCCACAAGGGGACAGGTGGCAGATACGCAGTATTTT; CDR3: CATRGQVADTQYF
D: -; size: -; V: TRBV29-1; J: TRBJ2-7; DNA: TGCAGCGTTGGGGCAGGCTACGTGGAGCAGTACTTC; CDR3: CSVGAGYVEQYF